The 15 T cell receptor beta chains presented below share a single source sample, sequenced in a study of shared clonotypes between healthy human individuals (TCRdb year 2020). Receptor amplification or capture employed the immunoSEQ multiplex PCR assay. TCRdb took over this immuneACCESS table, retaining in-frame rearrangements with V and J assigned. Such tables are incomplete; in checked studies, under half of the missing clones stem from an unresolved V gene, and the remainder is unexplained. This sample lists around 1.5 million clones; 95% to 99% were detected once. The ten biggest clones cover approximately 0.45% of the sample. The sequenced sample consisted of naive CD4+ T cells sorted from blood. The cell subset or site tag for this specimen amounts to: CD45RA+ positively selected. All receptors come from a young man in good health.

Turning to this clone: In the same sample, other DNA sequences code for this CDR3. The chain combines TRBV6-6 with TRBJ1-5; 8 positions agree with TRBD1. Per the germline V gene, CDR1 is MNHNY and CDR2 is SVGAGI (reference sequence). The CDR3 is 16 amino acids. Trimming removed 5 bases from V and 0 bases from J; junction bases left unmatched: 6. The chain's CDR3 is CASSSGTGDSNQPQHF. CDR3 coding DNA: TGTGCCAGCAGTAGTGGGACAGGCGATAGCAATCAGCCCCAGCATTTT.

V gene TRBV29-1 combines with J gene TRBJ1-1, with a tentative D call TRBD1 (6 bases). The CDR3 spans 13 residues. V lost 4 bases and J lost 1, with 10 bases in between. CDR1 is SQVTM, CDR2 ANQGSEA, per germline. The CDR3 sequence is CSVGQGPNTEAFF. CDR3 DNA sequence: TGCAGCGTTGGGCAGGGGCCGAACACTGAAGCTTTCTTT.

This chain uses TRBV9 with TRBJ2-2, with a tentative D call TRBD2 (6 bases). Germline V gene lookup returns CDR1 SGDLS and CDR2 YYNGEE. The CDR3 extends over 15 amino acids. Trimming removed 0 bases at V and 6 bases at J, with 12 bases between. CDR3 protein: CASSVVREVSGELFF. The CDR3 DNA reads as TGTGCCAGCAGCGTAGTGCGGGAAGTCTCCGGGGAGCTGTTTTTT.

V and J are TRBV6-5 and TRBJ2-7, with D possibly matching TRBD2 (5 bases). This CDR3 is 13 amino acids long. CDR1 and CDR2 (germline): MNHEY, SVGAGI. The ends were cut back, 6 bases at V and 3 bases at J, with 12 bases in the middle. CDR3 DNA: TGTGCCAGCAGACGCGGACGGGACTACGAGCAGTACTTC. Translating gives CASRRGRDYEQYF.

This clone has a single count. CDR3 sequence reads: CASSFWEGFSNHPNGGYTF. For the CDR3, the DNA is TGTGCCAGCAGTTTTTGGGAAGGATTCTCTAACCACCCCAACGGGGGCTACACCTTC. The rearrangement joins TRBV28 to TRBJ1-2; D is undetermined. Per germline, CDR1 MDHEN and CDR2 SYDVKM. The germline V and J ends were trimmed by 3 bases and 8 bases, with 31 bases remaining between them. The CDR3 sequence is 19 residues long.

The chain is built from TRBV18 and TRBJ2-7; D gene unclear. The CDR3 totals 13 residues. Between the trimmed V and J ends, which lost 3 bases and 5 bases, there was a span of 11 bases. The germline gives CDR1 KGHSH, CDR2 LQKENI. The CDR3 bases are TGTGCCAGCTCACCCCCGGTTTTGGACGAGCAGTACTTC. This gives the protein CASSPPVLDEQYF.

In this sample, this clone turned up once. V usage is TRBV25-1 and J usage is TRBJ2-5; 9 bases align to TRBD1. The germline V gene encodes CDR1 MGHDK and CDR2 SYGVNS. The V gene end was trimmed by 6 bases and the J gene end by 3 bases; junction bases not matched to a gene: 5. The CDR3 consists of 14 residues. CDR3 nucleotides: TGTGCCAGCAGCTCCGGACAGGGGAAAGAGACCCAGTACTTC. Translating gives CASSSGQGKETQYF. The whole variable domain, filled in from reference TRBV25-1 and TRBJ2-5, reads EADIYQTPRYLVIGTGKKITLECSQTMGHDKMYWYQQDPGMELHLIHYSYGVNSTEKGDLSSESTVSRIRTEHFPLTLESARPSHTSQYLCASSSGQGKETQYFGPGTRLLVL.

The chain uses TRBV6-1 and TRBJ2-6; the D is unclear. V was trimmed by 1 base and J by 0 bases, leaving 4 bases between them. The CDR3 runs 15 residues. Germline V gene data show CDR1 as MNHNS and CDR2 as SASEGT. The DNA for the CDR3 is TGTGCCAGCAGTGAAGGGGGCTCTGGGGCCAACGTCCTGACTTTC. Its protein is CASSEGGSGANVLTF.

The CDR3 spells CASSTQGHYNEQFF. The CDR3 DNA reads as TGTGCCAGCAGCACCCAGGGGCACTACAATGAGCAGTTCTTC. This chain joins TRBV9 and TRBJ2-1, with D maybe TRBD1 (6 bases). Germline lookup yields CDR1 SGDLS and CDR2 YYNGEE. This CDR3 spans 14 amino acids. Trimming pared 4 bases from V and 3 bases from J, leaving 11 bases between.

The CDR3 region is CASRLGQGGQPQHF. CDR3 DNA sequence: TGCGCCAGCAGACTAGGACAGGGAGGGCAGCCCCAGCATTTT. This chain connects TRBV10-2 to TRBJ1-5; TRBD1 matches at 8 bases. CDR1 and CDR2 from the germline V gene are WSHSY and SAAADI. V trimming: 6 bases; J trimming: 7 bases; junction bases outside the gene matches: 8. The CDR3 has 14 amino acids.

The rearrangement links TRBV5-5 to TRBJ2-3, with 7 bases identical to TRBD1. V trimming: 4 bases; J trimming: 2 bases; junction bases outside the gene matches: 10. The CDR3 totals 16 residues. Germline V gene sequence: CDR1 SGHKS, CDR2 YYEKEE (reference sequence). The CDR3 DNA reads TGTGCCAGCAGCATCTGGGGACAGATGATCACAGATACGCAGTATTTT. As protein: CASSIWGQMITDTQYF.

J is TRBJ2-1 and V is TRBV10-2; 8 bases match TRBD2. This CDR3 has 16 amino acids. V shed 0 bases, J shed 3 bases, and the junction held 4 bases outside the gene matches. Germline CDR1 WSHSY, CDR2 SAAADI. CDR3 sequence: CASSESKTSDYNEQFF. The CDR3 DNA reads TGCGCCAGCAGTGAGTCCAAGACTAGCGACTACAATGAGCAGTTCTTC.

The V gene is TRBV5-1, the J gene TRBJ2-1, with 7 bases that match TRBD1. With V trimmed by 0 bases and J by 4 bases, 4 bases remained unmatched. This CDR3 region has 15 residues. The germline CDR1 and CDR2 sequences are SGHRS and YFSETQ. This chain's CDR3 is CASSLGGQQYNEQFF. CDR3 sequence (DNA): TGCGCCAGCAGCTTGGGGGGACAGCAATACAATGAGCAGTTCTTC.

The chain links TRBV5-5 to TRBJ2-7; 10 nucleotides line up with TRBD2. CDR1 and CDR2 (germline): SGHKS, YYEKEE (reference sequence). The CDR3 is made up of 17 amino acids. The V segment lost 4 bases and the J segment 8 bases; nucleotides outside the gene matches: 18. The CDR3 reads CASSPGLAELVGYKQYF. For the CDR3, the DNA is TGTGCCAGCAGCCCTGGACTAGCGGAGTTGGTCGGATATAAGCAGTACTTC.

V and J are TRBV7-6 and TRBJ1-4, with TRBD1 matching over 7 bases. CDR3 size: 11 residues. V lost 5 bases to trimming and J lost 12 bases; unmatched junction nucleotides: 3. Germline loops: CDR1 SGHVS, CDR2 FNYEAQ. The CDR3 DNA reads TGTGCCAGCAGCCAAGACAGGGAACTGTTTTTT. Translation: CASSQDRELFF.